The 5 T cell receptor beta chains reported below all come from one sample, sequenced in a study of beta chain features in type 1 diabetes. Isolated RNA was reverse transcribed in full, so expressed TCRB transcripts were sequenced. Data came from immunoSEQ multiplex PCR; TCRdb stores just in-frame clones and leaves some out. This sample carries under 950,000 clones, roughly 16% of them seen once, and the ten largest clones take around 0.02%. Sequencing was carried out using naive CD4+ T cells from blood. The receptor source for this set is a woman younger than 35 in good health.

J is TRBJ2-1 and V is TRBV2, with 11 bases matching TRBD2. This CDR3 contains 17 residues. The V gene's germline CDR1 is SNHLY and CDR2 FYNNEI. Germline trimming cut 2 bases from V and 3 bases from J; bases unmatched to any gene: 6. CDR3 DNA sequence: TGTGCCAGCAGTGAAAACTCGGGACTAGCGGTCTACAATGAGCAGTTCTTC. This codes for CASSENSGLAVYNEQFF. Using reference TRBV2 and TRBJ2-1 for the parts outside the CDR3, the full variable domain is EPEVTQTPSHQVTQMGQEVILRCVPISNHLYFYWYRQILGQKVEFLVSFYNNEISEKSEIFDDQFSVERPDGSNFTLKIRSTKLEDSAMYFCASSENSGLAVYNEQFFGPGTRLTVL.

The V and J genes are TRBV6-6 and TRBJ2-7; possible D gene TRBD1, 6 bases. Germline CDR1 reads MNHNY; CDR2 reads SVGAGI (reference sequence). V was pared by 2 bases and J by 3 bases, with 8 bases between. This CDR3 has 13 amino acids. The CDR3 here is CASSYGQLYEQYF. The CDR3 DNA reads TGTGCCAGCAGTTACGGACAGCTCTACGAGCAGTACTTC.

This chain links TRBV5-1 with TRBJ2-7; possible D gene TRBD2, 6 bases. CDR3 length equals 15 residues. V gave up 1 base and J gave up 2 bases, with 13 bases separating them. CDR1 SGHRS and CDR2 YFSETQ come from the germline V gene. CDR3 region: CASSLIGGRAYEQYF. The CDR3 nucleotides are TGCGCCAGCAGCTTGATCGGGGGTCGAGCCTACGAGCAGTACTTC.

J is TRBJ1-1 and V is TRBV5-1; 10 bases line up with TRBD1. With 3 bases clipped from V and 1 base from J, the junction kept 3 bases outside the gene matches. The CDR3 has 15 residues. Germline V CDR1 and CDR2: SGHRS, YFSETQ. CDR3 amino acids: CASSWRTGGNTEAFF. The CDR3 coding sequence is TGCGCCAGCAGCTGGCGGACAGGGGGGAACACTGAAGCTTTCTTT.

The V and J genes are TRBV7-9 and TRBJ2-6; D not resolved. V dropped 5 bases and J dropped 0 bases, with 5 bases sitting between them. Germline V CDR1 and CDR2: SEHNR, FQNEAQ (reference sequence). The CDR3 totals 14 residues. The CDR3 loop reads CASSDVSGANVLTF. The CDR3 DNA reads TGTGCCAGCAGCGACGTCTCTGGGGCCAACGTCCTGACTTTC.